This entry concerns a single TCR beta chain. A much more abundant neighbour one base away suggests this may be a read error. This record belongs to a study of blood T cells in healthy people across ages. Primed by a sample-barcoded 5' primer and a J-beta primer mix, a second PCR proceeded for 7 to 11 cycles. TCRdb called the 5' RACE reads again in MiXCR, with one record for every CDR3 protein. The sample has hundreds of thousands of distinct CDR3 sequences, roughly 26% seen once. The CDR3 totals 14 residues. Per germline, CDR1 MNHEY and CDR2 SVGEGT. This clonotype was obtained from an elderly woman in good health. J is TRBJ2-5 and V is TRBV6-2 or TRBV6-3; the D call may be TRBD1 or TRBD2 (5 bases each). The material sequenced was blood. In DNA form, the CDR3 reads TGTGCCAGCAGCCGGGGCGGCGCGGTAGAGGCCCAGTACTTC. It specifies CASSRGGAVEAQYF.